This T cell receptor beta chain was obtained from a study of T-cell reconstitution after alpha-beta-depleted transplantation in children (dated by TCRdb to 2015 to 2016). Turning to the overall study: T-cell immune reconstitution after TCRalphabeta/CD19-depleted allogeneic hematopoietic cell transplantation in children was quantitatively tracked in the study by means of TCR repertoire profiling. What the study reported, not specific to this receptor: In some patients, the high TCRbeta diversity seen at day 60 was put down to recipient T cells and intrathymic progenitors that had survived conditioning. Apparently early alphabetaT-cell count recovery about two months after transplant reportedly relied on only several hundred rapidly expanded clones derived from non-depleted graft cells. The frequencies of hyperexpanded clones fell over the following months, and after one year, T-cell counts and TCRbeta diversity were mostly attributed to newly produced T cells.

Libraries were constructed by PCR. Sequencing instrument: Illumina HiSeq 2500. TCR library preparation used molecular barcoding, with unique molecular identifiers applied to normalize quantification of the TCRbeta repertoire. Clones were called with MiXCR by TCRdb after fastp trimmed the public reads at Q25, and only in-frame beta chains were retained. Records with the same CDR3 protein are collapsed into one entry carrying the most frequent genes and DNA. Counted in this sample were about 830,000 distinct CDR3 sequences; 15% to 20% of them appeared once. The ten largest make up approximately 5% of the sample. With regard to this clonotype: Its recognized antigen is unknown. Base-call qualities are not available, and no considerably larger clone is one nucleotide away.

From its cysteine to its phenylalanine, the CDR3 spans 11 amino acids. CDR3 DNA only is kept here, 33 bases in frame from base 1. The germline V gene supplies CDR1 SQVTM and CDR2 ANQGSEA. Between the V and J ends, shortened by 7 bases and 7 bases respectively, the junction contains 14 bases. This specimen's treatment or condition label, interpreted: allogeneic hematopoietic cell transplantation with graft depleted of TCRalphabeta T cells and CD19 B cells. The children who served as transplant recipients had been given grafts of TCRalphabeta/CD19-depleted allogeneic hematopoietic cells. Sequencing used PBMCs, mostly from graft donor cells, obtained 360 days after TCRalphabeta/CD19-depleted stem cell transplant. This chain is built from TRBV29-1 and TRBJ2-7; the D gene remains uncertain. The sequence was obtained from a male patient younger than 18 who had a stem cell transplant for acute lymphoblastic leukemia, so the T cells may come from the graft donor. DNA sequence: TGCAGCGGCCGCGGCGATGGTGAGCAGTACTTC. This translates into CSGRGDGEQYF.